This entry is about one T cell receptor (beta chain). Its target is unknown. The V end was cut by 6 bases, the J end by 12 bases, with 18 bases between. Germline V gene sequence: CDR1 SGHTA, CDR2 FQGNSA. The CDR3 has 13 amino acids. These data come from a study of T cell repertoires in cytomegalovirus infection. Across the study: CMV infection plus the matching HLA type was flagged by public TCR beta signatures. The study, taken as a whole, reports: It was HLA-C-restricted CMV-specific TCR beta clonotypes that dominated the response ex vivo. The study identified carriers of CMV plus the relevant HLA from cumulative public TCR beta family frequency.

TCRdb independently ran MiXCR on the reads; one entry per CDR3 protein. This sample has 640,000 or so distinct CDR3 sequences, with around a third found just once. J is TRBJ2-1 and V is TRBV7-2, with D uncertain. The origin of this receptor is a human donor in good health (CMV status not recorded). Some clones in this sample may be carry-over from other donors' samples. The sample consisted of cultured PBMCs, taken from culture after CMV antigen stimulation. The chain's CDR3 is CASRDPINIGQFF. The DNA for the CDR3 is TGTGCCAGCAGGGACCCCATCAACATAGGGCAGTTCTTC.